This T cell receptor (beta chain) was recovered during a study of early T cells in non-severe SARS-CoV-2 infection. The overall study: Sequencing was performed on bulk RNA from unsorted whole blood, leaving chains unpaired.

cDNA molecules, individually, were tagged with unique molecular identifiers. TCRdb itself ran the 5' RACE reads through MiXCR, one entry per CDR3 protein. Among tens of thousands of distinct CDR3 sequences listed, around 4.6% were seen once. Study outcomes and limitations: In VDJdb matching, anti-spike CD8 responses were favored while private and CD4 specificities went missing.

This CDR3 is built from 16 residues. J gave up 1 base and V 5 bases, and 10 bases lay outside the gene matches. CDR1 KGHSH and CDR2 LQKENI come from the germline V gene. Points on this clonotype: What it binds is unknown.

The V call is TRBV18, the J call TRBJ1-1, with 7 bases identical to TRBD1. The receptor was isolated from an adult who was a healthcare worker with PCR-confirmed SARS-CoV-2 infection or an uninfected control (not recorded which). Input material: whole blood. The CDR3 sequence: CASSINSGTENTEAFF. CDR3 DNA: TGTGCCAGCTCAATAAATTCCGGGACAGAGAACACTGAAGCTTTCTTT.